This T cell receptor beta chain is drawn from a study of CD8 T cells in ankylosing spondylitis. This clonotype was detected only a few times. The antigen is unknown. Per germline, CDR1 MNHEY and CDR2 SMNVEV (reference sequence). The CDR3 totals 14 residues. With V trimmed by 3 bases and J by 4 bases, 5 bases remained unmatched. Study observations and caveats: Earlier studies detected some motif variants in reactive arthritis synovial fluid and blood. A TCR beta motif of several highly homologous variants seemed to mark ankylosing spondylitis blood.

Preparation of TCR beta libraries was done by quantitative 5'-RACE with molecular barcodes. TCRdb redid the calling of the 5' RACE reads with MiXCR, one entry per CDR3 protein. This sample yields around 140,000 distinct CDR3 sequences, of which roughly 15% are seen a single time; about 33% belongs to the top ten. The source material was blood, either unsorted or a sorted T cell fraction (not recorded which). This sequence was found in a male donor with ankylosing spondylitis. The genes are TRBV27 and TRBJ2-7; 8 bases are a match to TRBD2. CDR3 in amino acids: CASSFAGGAYEQYF. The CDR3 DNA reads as TGTGCCAGCAGTTTTGCGGGAGGCGCTTACGAGCAGTACTTC.